This paragraph reports one T cell receptor beta chain. The sample belongs to a study of cytotoxic CD8 clonotypes in ibrutinib-treated CLL. Assay: immunoSEQ multiplex PCR; the TCRdb copy retains only in-frame clones and omits some. The profile shows approximately 50,000 clones, over 60% of them singletons. Trimming took off 1 base at V and 5 bases at J, with 14 bases between the two ends. Per the germline V gene, CDR1 is SGHVS and CDR2 is FNYEAQ. The CDR3 spans 15 residues. The chain joins TRBV7-6 to TRBJ2-5; D not resolved. The input for sequencing was PBMCs, taken after 12 months of ibrutinib treatment. This sequence was found in a human donor with chronic lymphocytic leukemia. CDR3 amino acids: CASSLEYGLGETQYF. CDR3 nucleotide sequence: TGTGCCAGCAGCTTAGAGTACGGGCTGGGGGAGACCCAGTACTTC.